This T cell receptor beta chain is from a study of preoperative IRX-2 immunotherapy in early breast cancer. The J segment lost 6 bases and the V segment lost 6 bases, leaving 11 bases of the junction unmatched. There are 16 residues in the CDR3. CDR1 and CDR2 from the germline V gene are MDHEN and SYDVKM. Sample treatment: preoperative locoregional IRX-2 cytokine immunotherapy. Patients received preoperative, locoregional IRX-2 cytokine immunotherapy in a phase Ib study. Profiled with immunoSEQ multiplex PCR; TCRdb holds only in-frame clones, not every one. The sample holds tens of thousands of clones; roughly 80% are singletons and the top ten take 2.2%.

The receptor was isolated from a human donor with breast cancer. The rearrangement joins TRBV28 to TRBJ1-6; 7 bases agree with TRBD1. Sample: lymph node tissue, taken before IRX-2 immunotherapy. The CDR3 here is CASRTLTGRANSPLHF. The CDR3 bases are TGTGCCAGCAGAACATTGACAGGGAGAGCTAATTCACCCCTCCACTTT.